Listed below are T cell receptor beta chains from one sample, sequenced in a study of breast tumors, draining lymph nodes, adjacent tissues. TCRdb re-derived calls from the multiplex PCR reads in MiXCR, one entry per CDR3 protein. This sample has about 230,000 distinct CDR3 sequences, with approximately 30% found just once. Sequencing used axillary lymph node tissue. The receptors were sampled from a female donor with breast cancer. Some clones in this sample may be carry-over from other donors' samples. Each CDR3 is given with its conserved first and last residue. The D gene is left open where the match is weak. Some rows mark clone size as missing; the rest say once, few, many or name a class of expanded clone.

v_gene	d_gene	abundance	j_gene	CDR3nt	CDR3aa
TRBV20-1	.	many	TRBJ1-2	TGCAGTGCTAGCGAGCGTTATGGCTACACCTTC	CSASERYGYTF
TRBV7-6	TRBD1	many	TRBJ2-5	TGTGCCAGCAGATCACGGACAGGGGCCTCACAAGAGACCCAGTACTTC	CASRSRTGASQETQYF
TRBV6-6	.	many	TRBJ1-3	TGTGCCAGCAGTTACCGGGCGGAGACTGGAAACACCATATATTTT	CASSYRAETGNTIYF
TRBV6-2/TRBV6-3	.	few	TRBJ2-5	TGTGCCAGCAGTGAGAAAGAGACCCAGTACTTC	CASSEKETQYF
TRBV10-3	.	.	TRBJ2-7	TGTGCCATCAGTGACCTCTCCGACAGAACCTACGAGCAGTACTTC	CAISDLSDRTYEQYF
TRBV6-1	.	once	TRBJ1-1	TGTGCCAGCAGTCCACGACGACCGGACCTGAACACTGAAGCTTTCTTT	CASSPRRPDLNTEAFF
TRBV11-2	.	many	TRBJ2-1	TGTGCCAGCAGCTGGACTCAGGGAGCCTACAATGAGCAGTTCTTC	CASSWTQGAYNEQFF
TRBV6-1	.	many	TRBJ2-5	TGTGCCAGCAGTGAAAGTTTGGGGAGCGGAGAGACCCAGTACTTC	CASSESLGSGETQYF
TRBV19	TRBD2	many	TRBJ2-1	TGTGCCAGTAGTATAGTGGCCAGCGGGGAGTACAATGAGCAGTTCTTC	CASSIVASGEYNEQFF
TRBV28	TRBD1	many	TRBJ2-7	TGTGCCAGCAGATCCGGGACAGGGAGCGAGCAGTACTTC	CASRSGTGSEQYF
TRBV19	TRBD2	many	TRBJ2-2	TGTGCCAGTAGTATAGCTAGCGGGGGATCGAACACCGGGGAGCTGTTTTTT	CASSIASGGSNTGELFF
TRBV6-2/TRBV6-3	.	many	TRBJ2-7	TGTGCCAGCAGGCCTGGCACTTCCTACGAGCAGTACTTC	CASRPGTSYEQYF
TRBV12-3/TRBV12-4	TRBD2	.	TRBJ2-7	TGTGCCAGCAGCACCCGGGGACTAGCAAGGGGGTACGGGCAGTACTTC	CASSTRGLARGYGQYF
TRBV6-2/TRBV6-3	.	many	TRBJ2-7	TGTGCCAGCAGTCACCAGCCTAGCTTCTCCTACGAGCAGTACTTC	CASSHQPSFSYEQYF